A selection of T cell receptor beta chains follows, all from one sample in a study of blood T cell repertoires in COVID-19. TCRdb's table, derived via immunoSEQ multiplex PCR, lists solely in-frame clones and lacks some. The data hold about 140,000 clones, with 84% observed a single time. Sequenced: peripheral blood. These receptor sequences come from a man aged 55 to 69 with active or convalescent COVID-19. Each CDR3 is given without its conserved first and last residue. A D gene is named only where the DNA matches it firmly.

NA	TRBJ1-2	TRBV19	ASSIDGIYGYT
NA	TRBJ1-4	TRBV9	ASSVGVRHGNEKLF
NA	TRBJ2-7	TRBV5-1	ASSAVPGDSYEQY
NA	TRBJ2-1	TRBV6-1	ASSDFPTEQF
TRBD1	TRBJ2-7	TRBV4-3	ASSQVVAGGPYEQY
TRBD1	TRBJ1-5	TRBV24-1	ATSDPSTGGFSQPQH
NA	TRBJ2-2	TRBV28	ASSLSGYTGELF
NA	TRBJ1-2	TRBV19	ASSIPEGSYGYT
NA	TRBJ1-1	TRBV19	ASSIGSGYTEAF
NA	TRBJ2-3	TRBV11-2	ASSYNTGIDTQY
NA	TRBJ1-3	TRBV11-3	ASSLQGRRNTIY
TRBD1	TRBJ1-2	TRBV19	ASSPTGQGAYYGYT
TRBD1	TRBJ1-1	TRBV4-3	ASSLQGGDTEAF
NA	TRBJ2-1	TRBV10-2	ASSESIGNEQF
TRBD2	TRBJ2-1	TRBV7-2	ASSPGTSVSEQF
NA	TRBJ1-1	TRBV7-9	ASTTGLSEAF
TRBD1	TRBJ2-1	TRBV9	ASSASGGGFNEQF
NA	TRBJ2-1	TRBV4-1	ASSQIGGNEQF
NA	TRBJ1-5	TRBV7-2	ASSQQSNQPQH
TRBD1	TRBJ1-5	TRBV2	ASRGTDLSNQPQH
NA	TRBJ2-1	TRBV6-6	ASSYSRVYNEQF
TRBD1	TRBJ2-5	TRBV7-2	ASSLPGGQGFETQY
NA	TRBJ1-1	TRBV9	ASSQREANTEAF